A selection of T cell receptor beta chains follows, all from one sample in a study of Graves' ophthalmopathy and Graves' hyperthyroidism. Each CDR3 protein is one row after TCRdb ran MiXCR on the multiplex PCR reads. The sample comprises 170,000 or so distinct CDR3 sequences, 35% to 50% of which are singletons, and over 7% rests with the top ten. The sample comprised peripheral blood. These receptors all come from a man aged 25-45 years with Graves' ophthalmopathy. Each CDR3 is given with its conserved first and last residue. The D gene is left open where the match is weak. Some rows have no size entry. The others give once, few or many, or a class for an expanded clone.

v_gene	d_gene	abundance	j_gene	CDR3nt	CDR3aa
TRBV7-8	TRBD1	many	TRBJ2-7	TGTGCCAGCAGCCCCCGGGACAGGCTCTACGAGCAGTACTTC	CASSPRDRLYEQYF
TRBV30	-	many	TRBJ2-5	TGTGCCTCCCTGGCCTGGAGGGAGACCCAGTACTTC	CASLAWRETQYF
TRBV7-2	TRBD2	many	TRBJ2-7	TGTGCCAGCAGCCCGGGGAGCGGGAGAGGATACGAGCAGTACTTC	CASSPGSGRGYEQYF
TRBV30	-	many	TRBJ1-2	TGTGCCTGGAGTGGAGAGGGGCACTATGGCTACACCTTC	CAWSGEGHYGYTF
TRBV13	-	-	TRBJ1-5	TGTGCCAGCAGTTTAATCCTAAGTGCTGGGGCAGGGGAGCCGGGGCAGCCCCAGCATTTT	CASSLILSAGAGEPGQPQHF
TRBV28	-	-	TRBJ1-2	TGTGCCAGCAGTTCGCCGGCCGGAGAGGACTATGGCTACACCTTC	CASSSPAGEDYGYTF
TRBV20-1	-	-	TRBJ1-2	TGCAGTGCTACTAGACGTGAGCCTGAGTATGGCTACACCTTC	CSATRREPEYGYTF
TRBV12-3/TRBV12-4	TRBD1	few	TRBJ1-5	TGTGCCAGCAGTTCGGACAGGGCTGGCGTCCAGCCCCAGCATTTT	CASSSDRAGVQPQHF
TRBV27	-	many	TRBJ1-1	TGTGCCAGCAGTTCCTTAGGGGAGGGAGGGACTGAAGCTTTCTTT	CASSSLGEGGTEAFF
TRBV6-2/TRBV6-3	-	many	TRBJ1-2	TGTGCCAGCAGTTACCTGGACCGGGACATCTATGGCTACACCTTC	CASSYLDRDIYGYTF
TRBV28	TRBD1	once	TRBJ2-7	TGTGCCAGCAGCCAGGGGGCACGGTCCTACGAGCAGTACTTC	CASSQGARSYEQYF
TRBV20-1	TRBD1	many	TRBJ2-2	TGCAGTGCGCGAAGGGGGCCTGCGGTCCAGAACACCGGGGAGCTGTTTTTT	CSARRGPAVQNTGELFF
TRBV4-1	-	-	TRBJ1-1	TGCGGCAGCGGCCAGGTAGCAGTGAACACTGAAGCTTTCTTT	CGSGQVAVNTEAFF
TRBV6-1	-	-	TRBJ2-7	TGTGCCAGCAGCCGTGACATGATCGGGGCCAGGTTTTTCGAGCAGTACTTC	CASSRDMIGARFFEQYF
TRBV6-5	-	-	TRBJ2-7	TGTGCCAGCAGTTACCGAAGGCCGGGACAAACCTACGAGCAGTACTTC	CASSYRRPGQTYEQYF
TRBV19	-	-	TRBJ1-5	TGTGCCAGTAGTGTGCAGAGCAATCAGCCCCAGCATTTT	CASSVQSNQPQHF
TRBV7-9	TRBD1	many	TRBJ2-5	TGTGCCAGCAGCTTCTCGGGACAGGGAGAGACCCAGTACTTC	CASSFSGQGETQYF
TRBV28	TRBD1	-	TRBJ1-1	TGTGCCAGCAGTTCGTCCGGGACAGGGAGGACTGAAGCTTTCTTT	CASSSSGTGRTEAFF
TRBV7-9	-	many	TRBJ2-7	TGTGCCAGCAGCTTCCCTGGGGTGGGGCGATCCTACGAGCAGTACTTC	CASSFPGVGRSYEQYF
TRBV12-3/TRBV12-4	TRBD1	once	TRBJ1-1	TGTGCCAGCAGTTTACCCGGACAGGGGTACACTGAAGCTTTCTTT	CASSLPGQGYTEAFF
TRBV6-5	-	many	TRBJ2-6	TGTGCCAGCATACTGGTTCCTGGGGCCAACGTCCTGACTTTC	CASILVPGANVLTF
TRBV28	-	-	TRBJ2-7	TGTGCCAGCAAAGGCTCCAGGGTTCTTCCCGAGCAGTACTTC	CASKGSRVLPEQYF
TRBV19	-	many	TRBJ2-5	TGTGCCAGTAGGACCAGGGGTTTGCAAGAGACCCAGTACTTC	CASRTRGLQETQYF
TRBV11-2	-	-	TRBJ2-7	TGTGCCAGCAGCTCCATCGACCGAACAGCTTCCTACGAGCAGTACTTC	CASSSIDRTASYEQYF
TRBV12-3/TRBV12-4	-	-	TRBJ1-2	TGTGCCAGCAGCACCGGGAACAACTATGGCTACACCTTC	CASSTGNNYGYTF
TRBV25-1	TRBD2	once	TRBJ2-7	TGTGCCAGCAGCCACCCCCTTATATCTAGCGGGGGATCCTTCCGATCCTACGAGCAGTACTTC	CASSHPLISSGGSFRSYEQYF
TRBV6-2/TRBV6-3	TRBD2	once	TRBJ2-7	TGTGCCAGCAACGGGAGGCCCGACGAGCAGTACTTC	CASNGRPDEQYF
TRBV28	-	many	TRBJ2-2	TGTGCCAGCAGCACTAGGGCCAACAGGGAACGGGGGACCGGGGAGCTGTTTTTT	CASSTRANRERGTGELFF